The 10 T cell receptor beta chains in this list originate from one sample, sequenced in a study of blood T cell repertoires in COVID-19. The method was immunoSEQ multiplex PCR; TCRdb's version includes in-frame clones alone and lacks a portion of them. Of some 35,000 clones in the sample, more than 75% were seen once. Sequencing was carried out using peripheral blood. These receptors were obtained from a man aged 80 or over with active or convalescent COVID-19.

The V and J genes are TRBV19 and TRBJ1-1, with D unresolved. Looked up from germline, CDR1 is LNHDA and CDR2 is SQIVND (reference sequence). Trimming removed 5 bases from V and 0 bases from J, with 10 bases in between. CDR3 length: 14 amino acids. The CDR3 region is CASSVAGVNTEAFF. The DNA for the CDR3 is TGTGCCAGTAGTGTAGCCGGGGTGAACACTGAAGCTTTCTTT. The full variable domain, rest sourced from reference TRBV19 and TRBJ1-1, is DGGITQSPKYLFRKEGQNVTLSCEQNLNHDAMYWYRQDPGQGLRLIYYSQIVNDFQKGDIAEGYSVSREKKESFPLTVTSAQKNPTAFYLCASSVAGVNTEAFFGQGTRLTVV.

The rearrangement joins TRBV28 to TRBJ1-2, with a weak D call TRBD1 (6 bases). V lost 2 bases and J lost 6, with 13 bases in between. The CDR3 has 14 residues. CDR1 is MDHEN, CDR2 SYDVKM, per germline. The CDR3 DNA reads TGTGCCAGCAGTTTAAGCCAGGGGACCGATGGCTACACCTTC. Its protein is CASSLSQGTDGYTF.

This chain links TRBV16 with TRBJ1-1; 7 bases match TRBD1. Germline lookup yields CDR1 KGHSY and CDR2 FQNENV. The trim removed 0 bases at V and 4 bases at J, leaving 8 bases unmatched. The length of the CDR3 is 16 residues. The CDR3 coding sequence is TGTGCCAGCAGCCAATCGGCAGGGGGAATAGGCACTGAAGCTTTCTTT. Protein sequence: CASSQSAGGIGTEAFF.

This clone was observed a few times. The chain links TRBV7-9 to TRBJ1-4, with a weak D call TRBD1 (5 bases). The ends were cut back, 3 bases at V and 0 bases at J, with 11 bases in the middle. The CDR3 extends over 16 amino acids. The germline gives CDR1 SEHNR, CDR2 FQNEAQ (reference sequence). The CDR3 here is CASSFRGAPTNEKLFF. CDR3 nucleotide sequence: TGTGCCAGCAGCTTTCGCGGGGCACCAACTAATGAAAAACTGTTTTTT.

The rearrangement joins TRBV7-9 to TRBJ1-1, with unresolved D. The CDR3 loop spans 15 amino acids. The V and J ends lost 5 bases and 1 base respectively, with 14 bases between them. CDR1 and CDR2 from the germline V gene are SEHNR and FQNEAQ (reference sequence). The CDR3 reads CASSRYGVPNTEAFF. DNA of the CDR3: TGTGCCAGCAGCCGGTACGGGGTCCCGAACACTGAAGCTTTCTTT. Variable domain in full (rest from reference TRBV7-9 and TRBJ1-1): DTGVSQNPRHKITKRGQNVTFRCDPISEHNRLYWYRQTLGQGPEFLTYFQNEAQLEKSRLLSDRFSAERPKGSFSTLEIQRTEQGDSAMYLCASSRYGVPNTEAFFGQGTRLTVV.

The V gene is TRBV6-2 or TRBV6-3, the J gene TRBJ2-2, with D maybe TRBD2 (5 bases). The V and J ends lost 0 bases and 8 bases respectively, with 10 bases between them. This CDR3 has 14 amino acids. Germline CDR1 and CDR2: MNHEY and SVGEGT. The DNA for the CDR3 is TGTGCCAGCAGTTACTCGCCGAGGGAGGGGGAGCTGTTTTTT. Protein sequence: CASSYSPREGELFF.

The chain recombines TRBV29-1 with TRBJ1-5, with 10 bases aligning to TRBD1. The CDR3 is 14 amino acids. Germline V CDR1 and CDR2: SQVTM, ANQGSEA. V dropped 5 bases and J dropped 3; count of bases not matched to a gene: 4. The CDR3 DNA is TGCAGCGTTTCGGGACAGGGGTCCAATCAGCCCCAGCATTTT. Amino acids: CSVSGQGSNQPQHF.

This sequence joins TRBV12-5 and TRBJ1-2; the D is unclear. The germline V gene has CDR1 LGHNT and CDR2 FRNRAP. The CDR3 runs to 12 residues. Trimming took off 2 bases at V and 5 bases at J, with 6 bases between the two ends. The CDR3 is CASGLSGYGYTF. The CDR3 DNA is TGTGCTAGTGGTTTGTCGGGGTATGGCTACACCTTC. The whole variable domain, filled in from reference TRBV12-5 and TRBJ1-2, reads DARVTQTPRHKVTEMGQEVTMRCQPILGHNTVFWYRQTMMQGLELLAYFRNRAPLDDSGMPKDRFSAEMPDATLATLKIQPSEPRDSAVYFCASGLSGYGYTFGSGTRLTVV.

The rearrangement joins TRBV9 to TRBJ2-3, with 9 bases matching TRBD2. Germline values: CDR1 SGDLS, CDR2 YYNGEE. The CDR3 runs 14 residues. The trim removed 4 bases at V and 5 bases at J, leaving 5 bases unmatched. The CDR3 reads CASSSAGGRDTQYF. In nucleotides, the CDR3 is TGTGCCAGCAGCTCAGCGGGAGGCCGAGATACGCAGTATTTT. Drawing the rest from reference TRBV9 and TRBJ2-3, the complete variable domain is DSGVTQTPKHLITATGQRVTLRCSPRSGDLSVYWYQQSLDQGLQFLIQYYNGEERAKGNILERFSAQQFPDLHSELNLSSLELGDSALYFCASSSAGGRDTQYFGPGTRLTVL.

V is TRBV15 and J is TRBJ2-1; 7 bases fit TRBD2. CDR1 and CDR2 from the germline V gene are LNHNV and YYDKDF (reference sequence). The CDR3 has 15 residues. The J segment lost 9 bases and the V segment lost 3 bases, leaving 11 bases of the junction unmatched. The CDR3 loop reads CATSSPGGGAGEQFF. The DNA of the CDR3 is TGTGCCACCAGCAGTCCGGGAGGTGGGGCGGGTGAGCAGTTCTTC. Variable domain in full (rest from reference TRBV15 and TRBJ2-1): DAMVIQNPRYQVTQFGKPVTLSCSQTLNHNVMYWYQQKSSQAPKLLFHYYDKDFNNEADTPDNFQSRRPNTSFCFLDIRSPGLGDTAMYLCATSSPGGGAGEQFFGPGTRLTVL.